The 9 T cell receptor beta chains below all came from one sample that was sequenced in a study of beta chain features in type 1 diabetes. Of the isolated RNA, all was reverse transcribed, and so the sequenced material was expressed TCRB transcripts. Clones were sequenced by immunoSEQ multiplex PCR, and TCRdb holds only the in-frame ones, with some missing. The sample lists fewer than 900,000 clones, about a sixth occurring once. Material for sequencing was naive CD4+ T cells from blood. These receptors all come from a young woman in good health.

Only a few counts were recorded for this clone. The chain links TRBV9 to TRBJ2-7; TRBD1 agrees at 11 bases. The trim removed 3 bases at V and 5 bases at J, leaving 7 bases unmatched. Germline V gene sequence: CDR1 SGDLS, CDR2 YYNGEE. The CDR3 has 15 amino acids. CDR3 sequence reads: CASSAGGQGANEQYF. CDR3 nucleotide sequence: TGTGCCAGCAGCGCGGGTGGACAGGGGGCAAACGAGCAGTACTTC.

V and J are TRBV10-3 and TRBJ2-1; possible D gene TRBD2, 6 bases. The CDR3 consists of 14 residues. Trimming pared 6 bases from V and 4 bases from J, leaving 13 bases between. CDR1 and CDR2 (germline): ENHRY, SYGVKD. The CDR3 sequence: CAISRQGLYNEQFF. Written as DNA, the CDR3 is TGTGCCATCAGCCGCCAGGGACTTTACAATGAGCAGTTCTTC.

The chain has TRBV5-5 and TRBJ2-2; either TRBD1 or TRBD2 may supply D (6 bases each). V lost 9 bases to trimming and J lost 6 bases, with 21 bases between them. CDR3 length equals 15 residues. The germline CDR1 and CDR2 sequences are SGHKS and YYEKEE (reference sequence). CDR3 sequence reads: CATSPRAGEAGELFF. The CDR3 DNA reads TGTGCCACGTCTCCCAGAGCAGGGGAGGCCGGGGAGCTGTTTTTT.

There are a few counts of this clone. The J gene is TRBJ2-7, the V gene TRBV7-2; D uncertain. There are 13 residues in the CDR3. Trimming took 0 bases from V and 4 from J, leaving 7 bases between them. The germline gives CDR1 SGHTA, CDR2 FQGNSA. CDR3 region: CASSLAYGYEQYF. DNA for the CDR3: TGTGCCAGCAGCTTAGCGTATGGGTACGAGCAGTACTTC. Looking up the rest from reference TRBV7-2 and TRBJ2-7 gives the full variable domain: GAGVSQSPSNKVTEKGKDVELRCDPISGHTALYWYRQSLGQGLEFLIYFQGNSAPDKSGLPSDRFSAERTGGSVSTLTIQRTQQEDSAVYLCASSLAYGYEQYFGPGTRLTVT.

Only a few counts were recorded for this clone. This chain links TRBV7-2 with TRBJ2-7, with a tentative D call TRBD1 (6 bases). This CDR3 spans 13 amino acids. The germline CDR1 and CDR2 sequences are SGHTA and FQGNSA. V lost 5 bases and J 2 bases, leaving 10 bases between the germline ends. The CDR3 nucleotides are TGTGCCAGCAGCGGGACACTCACCTACGAGCAGTACTTC. Residues: CASSGTLTYEQYF.

The chain carries TRBV11-2 and TRBJ2-1; the match to TRBD2 covers 7 bases. This CDR3 comprises 17 residues. Germline CDR1 and CDR2: SGHAT and FQNNGV. V shed 5 bases and J 6 bases; nucleotides not matched to a gene: 16. CDR3 bases: TGTGCCAGCAGCCCCATACGTGGGAGGGCCTTAGGCAATGAGCAGTTCTTC. Translated, it gives CASSPIRGRALGNEQFF.

This clone was picked up a small number of times. The chain recombines TRBV10-3 with TRBJ2-1, with a tentative D call TRBD1 (5 bases). CDR3 length: 14 amino acids. The germline V and J ends were trimmed by 0 bases and 5 bases, with 8 bases remaining between them. Germline CDR1 ENHRY, CDR2 SYGVKD. The chain's CDR3 is CAISESKGNNEQFF. The CDR3 nucleotides read TGTGCCATCAGTGAGTCGAAGGGGAACAATGAGCAGTTCTTC.

The chain is built from TRBV6-1 and TRBJ2-3; D is perhaps TRBD2 (5 bases). Per germline, CDR1 MNHNS and CDR2 SASEGT. The CDR3 is 14 residues long. Trimming cost V 7 bases and J 2 bases, with 13 bases left between them. CDR3 region: CASTEEGNTDTQYF. The CDR3 DNA follows: TGTGCCAGCACGGAAGAGGGAAACACAGATACGCAGTATTTT.

As regards this clone: The identical CDR3 is also encoded by other nucleotide sequences in the sample. This chain connects TRBV4-3 to TRBJ2-7; D is unresolved. Germline lookup yields CDR1 LGHNA and CDR2 YSLEER. V shed 1 base and J shed 1 base, with 5 bases lying between them. This CDR3 is 13 amino acids long. In nucleotides, the CDR3 is TGCGCCAGCAGCCAAGTGGGGTCCTACGAGCAGTACTTC. It translates to CASSQVGSYEQYF.